The T cell receptor beta chain described here comes from a study of CD8 T cells in ankylosing spondylitis. The study, taken as a whole, reports: Among TCR beta sequences, a motif of eight highly homologous variants appeared characteristic of ankylosing spondylitis blood.

The ends were cut back, 8 bases at V and 6 bases at J, with 16 bases in the middle. The CDR3 is made up of 14 amino acids. The V gene's germline CDR1 is SGHDN and CDR2 FVKESK. This clonotype was seen only a few times. What it binds is not known. Using its own MiXCR run on the 5' RACE reads, TCRdb lists one record per CDR3 protein. The sample has 800,000 to 900,000 distinct CDR3 sequences; around 11% are singletons. Sequenced input: blood, either unsorted or a sorted T cell fraction (not recorded which). The sequence was obtained from a male donor with ankylosing spondylitis. This chain connects TRBV14 to TRBJ1-4, with D tentatively TRBD1 (6 bases). The DNA of the CDR3 is TGTGCCAGCCAGGGGACAACTTATGATGAAAAACTGTTTTTT. Its translation: CASQGTTYDEKLFF.